This T cell receptor (beta chain) was observed in a study of identical twins. Between the trimmed V and J ends, which lost 5 bases and 1 base, there was a span of 11 bases. Germline-derived CDR1 and CDR2 are SQVTM and ANQGSEA. This CDR3 spans 13 amino acids. This clonotype was seen at least ten times. TCRdb analysed the 5' RACE reads with MiXCR anew, one entry per CDR3 protein. The sample yields some 100,000 distinct CDR3 sequences, 5.9% seen once. This clonotype was sampled from a woman in her fifties or sixties in good health. The chain uses TRBV29-1 and TRBJ2-5; possibly TRBD1 for D (6 bases). The source material was memory T cells sorted from blood. The CDR3 loop is CSVLQGRQETQYF. The CDR3 nucleotides read TGCAGCGTTCTACAGGGACGCCAAGAGACCCAGTACTTC. Looking up the rest from reference TRBV29-1 and TRBJ2-5 gives the full variable domain: SAVISQKPSRDICQRGTSLTIQCQVDSQVTMMFWYRQQPGQSLTLIATANQGSEATYESGFVIDKFPISRPNLTFSTLTVSNMSPEDSSIYLCSVLQGRQETQYFGPGTRLLVL.